This T cell receptor beta chain came from a study of vaccination and CD4 T cells after COVID-19. Documented treatment: roughly 10-day PBMC culture with coronavirus spike peptide pools or control peptides (ViraFEST assay). Dates of PCR positivity, March to December 2020, preceded the US Alpha, Beta and Delta variants. This clonotype was seen more than once but under ten times. Its antigen is currently unknown. CDR1 SGHTA and CDR2 FQGNSA come from the germline V gene. The CDR3 is 15 amino acids. V dropped 0 bases and J dropped 7 bases, with 15 bases sitting between them. The Oncomine TCR Beta short-read assay was applied to DNA of cultured CD4+ T cells. TCRdb passed the PCR reads through MiXCR, listing each CDR3 protein once. The table records about 16,000 distinct CDR3 sequences, less than 70% of them present only once. General study points: Convalescent patients had a median 86.3% of post-vaccine SARS-CoV-2-reactive clones that were detected only after vaccination, not before it.

The source was CD4+ T cells from blood, cultured in vitro, collected before SARS-CoV-2 vaccination. The source is a human donor who had recovered from COVID-19. This chain connects TRBV7-2 to TRBJ2-5; possibly TRBD1 for D (5 bases). CDR3 coding DNA: TGTGCCAGCAGCTTAGCGAGACAGTACAGCCGGACCCAGTACTTC. Amino acid sequence: CASSLARQYSRTQYF.